There are many counts of the clone carrying this TCR beta chain. What it binds is unknown. This entry belongs to a study of metastatic and nonmetastatic thyroid tumors. In the study overall: From malignant and benign thyroid patients, repertoires in blood and in tumor or nodule tissue were compared. Overall study findings and caveats: Reports indicated that malignant thyroid tumors showed significantly higher TCR beta diversity than benign nodules did, in blood and tumor.

CDR3 size: 21 residues. The trim removed 2 bases at V and 0 bases at J, leaving 16 bases unmatched. Germline lookup yields CDR1 SGHRS and CDR2 YFSETQ. Authors' processing steps: Clinicopathological groups differed in CDR3, with these differences serving to build a distant-metastasis classifier for papillary thyroid cancer. TCRdb reprocessed the PCR reads via MiXCR. TCRdb assigned the V and J calls; the authors' analysis was not used. The table records around 38,000 clones, 25% to 30% of them present only once. Not a single patient had been given any form of treatment at any point before undergoing thyroid surgery.

The sequenced sample consisted of blood. The genes are TRBV5-1 and TRBJ2-3; 12 bases fit TRBD2. The sequence came from a male donor with papillary thyroid cancer or a benign thyroid nodule (not recorded which). Some clones in this sample may be carry-over from other donors' samples. DNA for the CDR3: TGCGCCAGCAGCTTCAATACACCTGGACTAGCGGGACTGTCTAGCACAGATACGCAGTATTTT. Translated: CASSFNTPGLAGLSSTDTQYF.